The 25 T cell receptor beta chains reported below all come from one sample, sequenced in a study of blood T cell repertoires in COVID-19. Measured with immunoSEQ multiplex PCR; TCRdb has only the in-frame clones, and not every one. Altogether 170,000 or so clones are present, about 90% being singletons, with the ten largest covering about 7%. The sequenced sample consisted of PBMCs or T cells enriched from blood (not recorded which). The receptor source for this set is a woman aged 45 to 65 who had recovered from COVID-19.

This clone occurred a few times. The CDR3 DNA reads as TGTGCCAGCAGCTTAGGTCGGCAAGAGACCCAGTACTTC. As protein: CASSLGRQETQYF. V usage is TRBV7-9 and J usage is TRBJ2-5; D gene uncertain. With 1 base removed from V and 2 bases from J, the gap between germline ends came to 5 bases. The CDR3 extends over 13 amino acids. Germline CDR1 is SEHNR and CDR2 is FQNEAQ (reference sequence).

The chain employs TRBV29-1 and TRBJ1-4; D might be TRBD1 (5 bases). Germline CDR1 reads SQVTM; CDR2 reads ANQGSEA. The CDR3 has 13 residues. The V end was cut by 6 bases, the J end by 8 bases, with 16 bases between. The CDR3 DNA reads TGCAGCGTCGCCCGGGGGGATTTGGAAAAACTGTTTTTT. It yields the protein CSVARGDLEKLFF.

The rearrangement links TRBV30 to TRBJ2-2, with D perhaps TRBD2 (7 bases). V lost 3 bases and J lost 2, with 13 bases in between. The CDR3 is 15 amino acids. From germline, CDR1 is GTSNPN and CDR2 SVGIG (reference sequence). CDR3 residues: CAWRPGGANTGELFF. The CDR3 DNA is TGTGCCTGGAGGCCTGGGGGGGCCAACACCGGGGAGCTGTTTTTT.

This clone came up a few times. This chain uses TRBV30 with TRBJ1-1; weak D call: TRBD1 (5 bases). CDR3 length: 12 amino acids. V gave up 4 bases and J gave up 1 base, with 7 bases separating them. Germline CDR1 is GTSNPN and CDR2 is SVGIG (reference sequence). Here the CDR3 reads CAWKGENTEAFF. CDR3 bases: TGTGCCTGGAAAGGGGAGAACACTGAAGCTTTCTTT.

The chain is built from TRBV19 and TRBJ2-1; TRBD1 matches 7 bases. This CDR3 has 16 amino acids. Per the germline V gene, CDR1 is LNHDA and CDR2 is SQIVND (reference sequence). Losses at the gene ends were 1 base for V and 2 bases for J; bases not matched to a gene: 5. The chain's CDR3 is CASSIAQGYPYNEQFF. The CDR3 DNA follows: TGTGCCAGTAGTATAGCACAGGGGTACCCCTACAATGAGCAGTTCTTC.

The chain uses TRBV7-2 and TRBJ1-5, with 10 bases matching TRBD1. The V gene's germline CDR1 is SGHTA and CDR2 FQGNSA. CDR3 length equals 17 residues. The J segment lost 2 bases and the V segment lost 5 bases, leaving 9 bases of the junction unmatched. The CDR3 protein is CASSLDRGHFRNQPQHF. The CDR3, as DNA: TGTGCCAGCAGCCTTGACAGGGGGCATTTTCGCAATCAGCCCCAGCATTTT.

This chain joins TRBV7-8 and TRBJ2-1; D gene uncertain. V was cut by 1 base and J by 8 bases, with 6 bases left in between. This CDR3 is built from 12 residues. The germline V gene encodes CDR1 SGHVS and CDR2 FQNEAQ. Here the CDR3 reads CASSLVRDEQFF. In DNA, the CDR3 is TGTGCCAGCAGCTTAGTTCGAGATGAGCAGTTCTTC. The full variable domain, completed using reference TRBV7-8 and TRBJ2-1, is GAGVSQSPRYKVAKRGQDVALRCDPISGHVSLFWYQQALGQGPEFLTYFQNEAQLDKSGLPSDRFFAERPEGSVSTLKIQRTQQEDSAVYLCASSLVRDEQFFGPGTRLTVL.

The V and J genes are TRBV28 and TRBJ2-7; D is perhaps TRBD1 or TRBD2 (5 bases each). The germline gives CDR1 MDHEN, CDR2 SYDVKM. The CDR3 is 13 amino acids. The V end lost 10 bases, the J end lost 3 bases, and 16 bases lay between the germline ends. In DNA form, the CDR3 reads TGTGCCACCAGGGAGAAGATCCACTACGAGCAGTACTTC. It yields the protein CATREKIHYEQYF.

This chain connects TRBV5-4 to TRBJ2-5; no firm D call. The CDR3 contains 13 residues. Germline V gene data show CDR1 as SGHNT and CDR2 as YYREEE (reference sequence). Trimming shortened V by 0 bases and J by 2 bases, and 5 bases separated the two germline ends. The chain's CDR3 is CASSLAVQETQYF. For the CDR3, the DNA is TGTGCCAGCAGCTTGGCGGTACAAGAGACCCAGTACTTC. The variable domain in full, with the rest retrieved from reference TRBV5-4 and TRBJ2-5, is ETGVTQSPTHLIKTRGQQVTLRCSSQSGHNTVSWYQQALGQGPQFIFQYYREEENGRGNFPPRFSGLQFPNYSSELNVNALELDDSALYLCASSLAVQETQYFGPGTRLLVL.

The V gene is TRBV30, the J gene TRBJ2-5; 8 bases match TRBD2. The CDR3 has 14 residues. Per the germline V gene, CDR1 is GTSNPN and CDR2 is SVGIG (reference sequence). The ends lost 4 bases at V and 0 bases at J; junction bases unmatched: 4. CDR3 in amino acids: CAWTSGSYQETQYF. The CDR3 bases are TGTGCCTGGACTAGCGGGTCGTACCAAGAGACCCAGTACTTC.

The chain employs TRBV6-5 and TRBJ2-1, with TRBD2 matching over 10 bases. The CDR3 runs 14 residues. The germline CDR1 and CDR2 sequences are MNHEY and SVGAGI. Losses at the gene ends were 7 bases for V and 1 base for J; bases not matched to a gene: 1. In nucleotides, the CDR3 is TGTGCCAGCAAGACTAGCGGGTCCTACAATGAGCAGTTCTTC. Amino acid sequence: CASKTSGSYNEQFF.

The genes are TRBV7-9 and TRBJ2-7; 16 nucleotides match TRBD2. Germline V lookup: CDR1 SEHNR, CDR2 FQNEAQ (reference sequence). The length of the CDR3 is 16 residues. Trimming at V came to 4 bases and at J to 6 bases, leaving 6 bases not matched to a gene. CDR3 amino acids: CASSSGLAGGQSEQYF. Here the CDR3 DNA reads TGTGCCAGCAGCTCGGGACTAGCGGGAGGGCAGAGCGAGCAGTACTTC.

This clone has a count of ten or more. V and J are TRBV30 and TRBJ2-7; D gene ambiguous. This CDR3 spans 16 amino acids. Trimming took off 2 bases at V and 5 bases at J, with 22 bases between the two ends. Germline V CDR1 and CDR2: GTSNPN, SVGIG (reference sequence). The CDR3, as DNA: TGTGCCTGGAGTACTGTCCGGAGTTCCACCTATGACGAGCAGTACTTC. This translates into CAWSTVRSSTYDEQYF.

The chain couples TRBV15 to TRBJ2-2; 12 bases are shared with TRBD2. The CDR3 is made up of 18 amino acids. CDR1 is LNHNV, CDR2 YYDKDF, per germline (reference sequence). J lost 2 bases, V lost 3 bases, and 7 bases had no gene match. The CDR3 loop reads CATSRQRTSGINTGELFF. The CDR3 nucleotides read TGTGCCACCAGCAGGCAAAGGACTAGCGGGATAAACACCGGGGAGCTGTTTTTT.

Of note for this clone: The junction and the germline gene differ at one end; a read error may be behind it. V is TRBV24-1 and J is TRBJ2-3; TRBD1 agrees at 7 bases. The germline CDR1 and CDR2 sequences are KGHDR and SFDVKD. This CDR3 is built from 16 residues. CDR3 bases: TGTGCCACTAGTGATACAGGGGCGAACAACCCAGATACGCAGTATTTT. It encodes CATSDTGANNPDTQYF.

This clone has just one count. The V and J genes are TRBV6-5 and TRBJ1-4; D unclear. The germline CDR1 and CDR2 sequences are MNHEY and SVGAGI. The V end was cut by 6 bases, the J end by 10 bases, with 12 bases between. The CDR3 is 12 amino acids. DNA for the CDR3: TGTGCCAGCAGCACTCCGGGAGGAAAACTGTTTTTT. The encoded protein is CASSTPGGKLFF.

J is TRBJ2-5 and V is TRBV7-6; TRBD2 matches 12 bases. This CDR3 is built from 15 residues. V shed 5 bases, J shed 4 bases, and the junction held 5 bases outside the gene matches. Germline assignment: CDR1 SGHVS and CDR2 FNYEAQ. CDR3 coding DNA: TGTGCCAGCAGCCCACGGACTAGCGGGACAGAGACCCAGTACTTC. It translates to CASSPRTSGTETQYF.

CDR3 bases: TGCGCCAGCAGTGACCCCCGGACAGGGAACACTGAAGCTTTCTTT. Its translation: CASSDPRTGNTEAFF. The V and J genes are TRBV10-1 and TRBJ1-1; 7 bases align to TRBD1. V was clipped by 3 bases and J by 1 base; unmatched bases: 5. The germline V gene has CDR1 WNHNN and CDR2 SYGVQD (reference sequence). This CDR3 has 15 residues.

V is TRBV18 and J is TRBJ2-3; TRBD1 aligns across 7 bases. J was trimmed by 6 bases and V by 0 bases; bases with no gene match: 9. The CDR3 sequence is 16 residues long. Germline CDR1 reads KGHSH; CDR2 reads LQKENI. The CDR3 spells CASSPPLTGLGDTQYF. In nucleotides, the CDR3 is TGTGCCAGCTCACCACCTCTGACAGGGCTTGGCGATACGCAGTATTTT.

V is TRBV5-1 and J is TRBJ2-1, with D possibly being TRBD1 (5 bases). Trimming took off 1 base at V and 8 bases at J, with 10 bases between the two ends. Germline loops: CDR1 SGHRS, CDR2 YFSETQ. The CDR3 contains 13 residues. The CDR3: CASSLHRKDEQFF. The CDR3 DNA is TGCGCCAGCAGCTTGCACAGGAAGGATGAGCAGTTCTTC.

This chain links TRBV9 with TRBJ1-5, with 9 bases identical to TRBD1. Germline CDR1 reads SGDLS; CDR2 reads YYNGEE. The ends lost 3 bases at V and 6 bases at J; junction bases unmatched: 7. The CDR3 runs 15 residues. CDR3 amino acids: CASSATGTGPQPQHF. The CDR3 region has the DNA TGTGCCAGCAGCGCTACCGGGACAGGGCCTCAGCCCCAGCATTTT.

Ten or more counts support this clone. J is TRBJ2-3 and V is TRBV7-8; 7 nucleotides line up with TRBD2. Unmatched junction bases numbered 2, after V lost 5 bases and J lost 0 bases. This CDR3 contains 14 residues. Germline-derived CDR1 and CDR2 are SGHVS and FQNEAQ. The CDR3 spells CASSPGGSTDTQYF. CDR3 nucleotides: TGTGCCAGCAGCCCCGGGGGGAGCACAGATACGCAGTATTTT.

V usage is TRBV9 and J usage is TRBJ2-7; 8 bases align to TRBD2. The CDR3 sequence is 15 residues long. In germline, CDR1 is SGDLS, CDR2 YYNGEE. The ends lost 0 bases at V and 3 bases at J; junction bases unmatched: 5. DNA of the CDR3: TGTGCCAGCAGCGTAGCCACTAGCGGAAACTACGAGCAGTACTTC. This translates into CASSVATSGNYEQYF.

The genes are TRBV28 and TRBJ1-2; 9 bases match TRBD1. Per germline, CDR1 MDHEN and CDR2 SYDVKM. V lost 8 bases, J lost 4 bases, and 14 bases stayed unmatched. The CDR3 length is 16 residues. The CDR3 spells CASGPIGTGYSYGYTF. CDR3 sequence (DNA): TGTGCCAGCGGCCCAATCGGGACAGGGTATAGCTATGGCTACACCTTC.

The CDR3 nucleotides read TGTGCCGTGTCACAGGGAGCGTGGTCCGACGGGGAGCTGTTTTTT. This translates into CAVSQGAWSDGELFF. This chain links TRBV7-7 with TRBJ2-2; the D gene is possibly TRBD1 (6 bases). CDR1 and CDR2 from the germline V gene are SSHAT and FNYEAQ (reference sequence). The CDR3 consists of 15 residues. Trimming removed 11 bases from V and 7 bases from J, with 23 bases in between.